These 17 T cell receptor beta chains were sequenced from one sample in a study of shared clonotypes between healthy human individuals. Profiled with immunoSEQ multiplex PCR; TCRdb holds only in-frame clones, not every one. There are 1,500,000 or so clones in the sample; 95% to 97% occur only once, and about 1% lies in the top ten. Sequencing input: naive CD4+ T cells sorted from blood. Stated subset: CD45RA+ positively selected. The receptors were gathered from a man aged 25-40 years in good health.

The rearrangement links TRBV7-8 to TRBJ2-7, with 12 bases lining up with TRBD2. There are 18 residues in the CDR3. CDR1 is SGHVS, CDR2 FQNEAQ, per germline. Trimming cost V 0 bases and J 1 base; bases outside gene matches: 7. Here the CDR3 reads CASSLAKTSGSFSYEQYF. The DNA of the CDR3 is TGTGCCAGCAGCTTAGCGAAGACTAGCGGGAGTTTTTCCTACGAGCAGTACTTC.

The rearrangement uses TRBV5-1 and TRBJ1-1; TRBD1 matches 8 bases. This CDR3 is 15 amino acids long. The V gene end was trimmed by 4 bases and the J gene end by 1 base; junction bases not matched to a gene: 6. Per the germline V gene, CDR1 is SGHRS and CDR2 is YFSETQ. The CDR3 sequence is CASSTGDRRNTEAFF. The CDR3, as DNA: TGCGCCAGCAGCACAGGGGACAGGAGGAACACTGAAGCTTTCTTT.

J is TRBJ2-3 and V is TRBV6-5, with D hard to call. The ends were cut back, 6 bases at V and 8 bases at J, with 9 bases in the middle. Germline-derived CDR1 and CDR2 are MNHEY and SVGAGI. The CDR3 consists of 11 residues. The CDR3: CASRRLGTQYF. DNA of the CDR3: TGTGCCAGCAGACGGCTAGGTACGCAGTATTTT.

This clone was observed a single time. The chain uses TRBV7-2 and TRBJ2-7, with TRBD2 identical over 10 bases. The CDR3 sequence is 17 residues long. Trimming took 3 bases from V and 4 from J; bases not matched to a gene: 12. CDR1 and CDR2 (germline): SGHTA, FQGNSA. The DNA for the CDR3 is TGTGCCAGCAGCTTGGGGCCGCTAGCGGGAGAGGGGTACGAGCAGTACTTC. It yields the protein CASSLGPLAGEGYEQYF.

The chain carries TRBV27 and TRBJ1-5; D might be TRBD1 (6 bases). The CDR3 is 14 amino acids. The V end was cut by 5 bases, the J end by 2 bases, with 10 bases between. The germline CDR1 and CDR2 sequences are MNHEY and SMNVEV (reference sequence). The CDR3 region has the DNA TGTGCCAGCAGTCAAACAGGGCGCAATCAGCCCCAGCATTTT. Protein: CASSQTGRNQPQHF.

The genes are TRBV28 and TRBJ1-1; 10 nucleotides align to TRBD1. Trimming cost V 7 bases and J 0 bases; bases outside gene matches: 11. Germline-derived CDR1 and CDR2 are MDHEN and SYDVKM. The CDR3 is made up of 17 amino acids. The CDR3 coding sequence is TGTGCCAGCACCTCCTATGCGGGACAGGGGTTGAACACTGAAGCTTTCTTT. Its translation: CASTSYAGQGLNTEAFF. Complete variable domain (other parts from reference TRBV28 and TRBJ1-1): DVKVTQSSRYLVKRTGEKVFLECVQDMDHENMFWYRQDPGLGLRLIYFSYDVKMKEKGDIPEGYSVSREKKERFSLILESASTNQTSMYLCASTSYAGQGLNTEAFFGQGTRLTVV.

The CDR3 reads CASSSNTGLAGVTDTQYF. CDR3 DNA: TGTGCCAGCAGCTCTAATACTGGACTAGCGGGAGTCACAGATACGCAGTATTTT. The chain is built from TRBV11-2 and TRBJ2-3, with TRBD2 identical over 13 bases. The ends lost 4 bases at V and 2 bases at J; junction bases unmatched: 9. Per germline, CDR1 SGHAT and CDR2 FQNNGV. This CDR3 region has 18 residues.

The V and J genes are TRBV7-9 and TRBJ2-5, with a weak D call TRBD1 (6 bases). Trimming took off 2 bases at V and 5 bases at J, with 12 bases between the two ends. The germline CDR1 and CDR2 sequences are SEHNR and FQNEAQ (reference sequence). The CDR3 has 14 amino acids. The CDR3 sequence: CASSLMGDIETQYF. DNA of the CDR3: TGTGCCAGCAGCTTAATGGGGGACATCGAGACCCAGTACTTC.

The chain combines TRBV9 with TRBJ1-4; 7 nucleotides agree with TRBD1. Germline CDR1 reads SGDLS; CDR2 reads YYNGEE. The CDR3 length is 15 residues. The ends lost 3 bases at V and 7 bases at J; junction bases unmatched: 9. In DNA, the CDR3 is TGTGCCAGCAGCGCCGGGACAGTTGCTTCTGAAAAACTGTTTTTT. Translation gives CASSAGTVASEKLFF.

In the case of this clone: Other DNA sequences in this sample translate to the same CDR3. The V gene is TRBV6-1, the J gene TRBJ1-1, with D perhaps matching TRBD1 (6 bases). CDR1 MNHNS and CDR2 SASEGT come from the germline V gene. The germline V and J ends were trimmed by 1 base and 8 bases, with 11 bases remaining between them. This CDR3 region has 13 residues. The CDR3 DNA follows: TGTGCCAGCAGTGAAGTGGGCAGGGGAGAAGCTTTCTTT. Translated: CASSEVGRGEAFF.

The chain couples TRBV5-1 to TRBJ2-7; 7 bases are a match to TRBD2. The CDR3 spans 16 residues. The germline CDR1 and CDR2 sequences are SGHRS and YFSETQ. V lost 6 bases to trimming and J lost 1 base; unmatched junction nucleotides: 13. CDR3 nucleotides: TGCGCCAGCACCCTCGGGCTAGCGGACATATCCTACGAGCAGTACTTC. Its protein product is CASTLGLADISYEQYF. The full variable domain, rest sourced from reference TRBV5-1 and TRBJ2-7, is KAGVTQTPRYLIKTRGQQVTLSCSPISGHRSVSWYQQTPGQGLQFLFEYFSETQRNKGNFPGRFSGRQFSNSRSEMNVSTLELGDSALYLCASTLGLADISYEQYFGPGTRLTVT.

The chain links TRBV7-9 to TRBJ2-3, with 12 bases aligning to TRBD2. V shed 3 bases, J shed 0 bases, and the junction held 1 base outside the gene matches. Germline assignment: CDR1 SEHNR and CDR2 FQNEAQ (reference sequence). The CDR3 extends over 16 amino acids. CDR3 region: CASSFGLAGSTDTQYF. CDR3 sequence (DNA): TGTGCCAGCAGCTTCGGACTAGCGGGAAGCACAGATACGCAGTATTTT.

The chain combines TRBV28 with TRBJ2-3, with 11 bases that match TRBD2. V was pared by 3 bases and J by 1 base, with 6 bases of the junction left unmatched. Germline lookup yields CDR1 MDHEN and CDR2 SYDVKM. This CDR3 contains 17 residues. In DNA, the CDR3 is TGTGCCAGCAGTTTGCCCCAGGGACTAGCGGGCACAGATACGCAGTATTTT. As protein: CASSLPQGLAGTDTQYF.

Of note for this clone: The same CDR3 can be traced to other DNA sequences in this sample. The rearrangement uses TRBV10-3 and TRBJ2-7; D is possibly TRBD1 or TRBD2 (5 bases each). V was clipped by 3 bases and J by 5 bases, with 11 bases between them. The CDR3 length is 13 residues. Germline V gene lookup returns CDR1 ENHRY and CDR2 SYGVKD. CDR3 DNA sequence: TGTGCCATCAGTGAATCCGGGGCCCACGAGCAGTACTTC. Its protein is CAISESGAHEQYF.

The chain combines TRBV11-2 with TRBJ2-3; tentatively, D is TRBD1 or TRBD2 (5 bases each). V lost 5 bases to trimming and J lost 5 bases, with 14 bases between them. Germline V gene lookup returns CDR1 SGHAT and CDR2 FQNNGV. This CDR3 spans 14 amino acids. The CDR3, as DNA: TGTGCCAGCAGCCCGGGGCCAGGGAGAGATACGCAGTATTTT. It translates to CASSPGPGRDTQYF.

V usage is TRBV28 and J usage is TRBJ2-5; 8 bases line up with TRBD2. V lost 7 bases to trimming and J lost 7 bases; unmatched junction nucleotides: 8. This CDR3 spans 13 amino acids. Germline V CDR1 and CDR2: MDHEN, SYDVKM. CDR3 in DNA: TGTGCCAGCAACGCCCCCGCGGGGGGGACCCAGTACTTC. It codes for CASNAPAGGTQYF.

V and J are TRBV19 and TRBJ1-4; D uncertain. This CDR3 contains 14 residues. The V gene lost 6 bases and the J gene lost 4 bases, with 12 bases spanning the gap. Per the germline V gene, CDR1 is LNHDA and CDR2 is SQIVND (reference sequence). The CDR3 protein is CASRKGGLNEKLFF. The CDR3 region has the DNA TGTGCCAGTAGAAAGGGAGGGCTTAATGAAAAACTGTTTTTT.